The sequence of this T cell receptor beta chain was determined in a study of T cells in localized non-small cell lung cancer. The trim removed 4 bases at V and 5 bases at J, leaving 14 bases unmatched. Germline-derived CDR1 and CDR2 are SGHDN and FVKESK. The CDR3 covers 17 residues. This table comes from immunoSEQ multiplex PCR, and its TCRdb copy is limited to in-frame clones, with some not included. Among about 1,400 clones listed, roughly 22% were seen once. Only a few counts were recorded for this clone. Specimen: normal lung tissue next to the tumor, collected before any cancer treatment. The receptor was derived from a female donor aged 60 or older with stage I squamous cell lung carcinoma. This chain uses TRBV14 with TRBJ1-1; TRBD1 agrees at 9 bases. The CDR3 is CASSPFLNLDRGTEAFF. The DNA of the CDR3 is TGTGCCAGCAGCCCGTTCTTGAATCTGGACAGGGGAACTGAAGCTTTCTTT.